The sequence of this T cell receptor (beta chain) was determined in a study of beta chain features in type 1 diabetes. Broader study findings: Patients and controls would be equally affected if PCR favored shorter templates. Cells carrying high TCR expression could end up over-represented when cDNA is sequenced.

The CDR3 extends over 13 amino acids. V was pared by 0 bases and J by 4 bases, with 7 bases between. CDR1 is SGHNT, CDR2 YYREEE, per germline (reference sequence). This clone was detected a few times. Its cognate antigen is unknown. Expressed TCRB transcripts were sequenced after all isolated RNA was converted to cDNA. Sequencing of naive, central memory and regulatory T cell samples gave an average of roughly 3.5 million reads. The protocol was immunoSEQ multiplex PCR, while the TCRdb copy is restricted to in-frame clones and leaves out a portion. The sample lists 900,000 or so clones; about 17% were seen once.

The sequence derives from a woman aged 18-29 years in good health. The chain recombines TRBV5-4 with TRBJ2-5; D gene unclear. Sequenced material: naive CD4+ T cells from blood. The CDR3 DNA sequence: TGTGCCAGCAGCTTGGGTCGTCTAGAGACCCAGTACTTC. It is translated as CASSLGRLETQYF.